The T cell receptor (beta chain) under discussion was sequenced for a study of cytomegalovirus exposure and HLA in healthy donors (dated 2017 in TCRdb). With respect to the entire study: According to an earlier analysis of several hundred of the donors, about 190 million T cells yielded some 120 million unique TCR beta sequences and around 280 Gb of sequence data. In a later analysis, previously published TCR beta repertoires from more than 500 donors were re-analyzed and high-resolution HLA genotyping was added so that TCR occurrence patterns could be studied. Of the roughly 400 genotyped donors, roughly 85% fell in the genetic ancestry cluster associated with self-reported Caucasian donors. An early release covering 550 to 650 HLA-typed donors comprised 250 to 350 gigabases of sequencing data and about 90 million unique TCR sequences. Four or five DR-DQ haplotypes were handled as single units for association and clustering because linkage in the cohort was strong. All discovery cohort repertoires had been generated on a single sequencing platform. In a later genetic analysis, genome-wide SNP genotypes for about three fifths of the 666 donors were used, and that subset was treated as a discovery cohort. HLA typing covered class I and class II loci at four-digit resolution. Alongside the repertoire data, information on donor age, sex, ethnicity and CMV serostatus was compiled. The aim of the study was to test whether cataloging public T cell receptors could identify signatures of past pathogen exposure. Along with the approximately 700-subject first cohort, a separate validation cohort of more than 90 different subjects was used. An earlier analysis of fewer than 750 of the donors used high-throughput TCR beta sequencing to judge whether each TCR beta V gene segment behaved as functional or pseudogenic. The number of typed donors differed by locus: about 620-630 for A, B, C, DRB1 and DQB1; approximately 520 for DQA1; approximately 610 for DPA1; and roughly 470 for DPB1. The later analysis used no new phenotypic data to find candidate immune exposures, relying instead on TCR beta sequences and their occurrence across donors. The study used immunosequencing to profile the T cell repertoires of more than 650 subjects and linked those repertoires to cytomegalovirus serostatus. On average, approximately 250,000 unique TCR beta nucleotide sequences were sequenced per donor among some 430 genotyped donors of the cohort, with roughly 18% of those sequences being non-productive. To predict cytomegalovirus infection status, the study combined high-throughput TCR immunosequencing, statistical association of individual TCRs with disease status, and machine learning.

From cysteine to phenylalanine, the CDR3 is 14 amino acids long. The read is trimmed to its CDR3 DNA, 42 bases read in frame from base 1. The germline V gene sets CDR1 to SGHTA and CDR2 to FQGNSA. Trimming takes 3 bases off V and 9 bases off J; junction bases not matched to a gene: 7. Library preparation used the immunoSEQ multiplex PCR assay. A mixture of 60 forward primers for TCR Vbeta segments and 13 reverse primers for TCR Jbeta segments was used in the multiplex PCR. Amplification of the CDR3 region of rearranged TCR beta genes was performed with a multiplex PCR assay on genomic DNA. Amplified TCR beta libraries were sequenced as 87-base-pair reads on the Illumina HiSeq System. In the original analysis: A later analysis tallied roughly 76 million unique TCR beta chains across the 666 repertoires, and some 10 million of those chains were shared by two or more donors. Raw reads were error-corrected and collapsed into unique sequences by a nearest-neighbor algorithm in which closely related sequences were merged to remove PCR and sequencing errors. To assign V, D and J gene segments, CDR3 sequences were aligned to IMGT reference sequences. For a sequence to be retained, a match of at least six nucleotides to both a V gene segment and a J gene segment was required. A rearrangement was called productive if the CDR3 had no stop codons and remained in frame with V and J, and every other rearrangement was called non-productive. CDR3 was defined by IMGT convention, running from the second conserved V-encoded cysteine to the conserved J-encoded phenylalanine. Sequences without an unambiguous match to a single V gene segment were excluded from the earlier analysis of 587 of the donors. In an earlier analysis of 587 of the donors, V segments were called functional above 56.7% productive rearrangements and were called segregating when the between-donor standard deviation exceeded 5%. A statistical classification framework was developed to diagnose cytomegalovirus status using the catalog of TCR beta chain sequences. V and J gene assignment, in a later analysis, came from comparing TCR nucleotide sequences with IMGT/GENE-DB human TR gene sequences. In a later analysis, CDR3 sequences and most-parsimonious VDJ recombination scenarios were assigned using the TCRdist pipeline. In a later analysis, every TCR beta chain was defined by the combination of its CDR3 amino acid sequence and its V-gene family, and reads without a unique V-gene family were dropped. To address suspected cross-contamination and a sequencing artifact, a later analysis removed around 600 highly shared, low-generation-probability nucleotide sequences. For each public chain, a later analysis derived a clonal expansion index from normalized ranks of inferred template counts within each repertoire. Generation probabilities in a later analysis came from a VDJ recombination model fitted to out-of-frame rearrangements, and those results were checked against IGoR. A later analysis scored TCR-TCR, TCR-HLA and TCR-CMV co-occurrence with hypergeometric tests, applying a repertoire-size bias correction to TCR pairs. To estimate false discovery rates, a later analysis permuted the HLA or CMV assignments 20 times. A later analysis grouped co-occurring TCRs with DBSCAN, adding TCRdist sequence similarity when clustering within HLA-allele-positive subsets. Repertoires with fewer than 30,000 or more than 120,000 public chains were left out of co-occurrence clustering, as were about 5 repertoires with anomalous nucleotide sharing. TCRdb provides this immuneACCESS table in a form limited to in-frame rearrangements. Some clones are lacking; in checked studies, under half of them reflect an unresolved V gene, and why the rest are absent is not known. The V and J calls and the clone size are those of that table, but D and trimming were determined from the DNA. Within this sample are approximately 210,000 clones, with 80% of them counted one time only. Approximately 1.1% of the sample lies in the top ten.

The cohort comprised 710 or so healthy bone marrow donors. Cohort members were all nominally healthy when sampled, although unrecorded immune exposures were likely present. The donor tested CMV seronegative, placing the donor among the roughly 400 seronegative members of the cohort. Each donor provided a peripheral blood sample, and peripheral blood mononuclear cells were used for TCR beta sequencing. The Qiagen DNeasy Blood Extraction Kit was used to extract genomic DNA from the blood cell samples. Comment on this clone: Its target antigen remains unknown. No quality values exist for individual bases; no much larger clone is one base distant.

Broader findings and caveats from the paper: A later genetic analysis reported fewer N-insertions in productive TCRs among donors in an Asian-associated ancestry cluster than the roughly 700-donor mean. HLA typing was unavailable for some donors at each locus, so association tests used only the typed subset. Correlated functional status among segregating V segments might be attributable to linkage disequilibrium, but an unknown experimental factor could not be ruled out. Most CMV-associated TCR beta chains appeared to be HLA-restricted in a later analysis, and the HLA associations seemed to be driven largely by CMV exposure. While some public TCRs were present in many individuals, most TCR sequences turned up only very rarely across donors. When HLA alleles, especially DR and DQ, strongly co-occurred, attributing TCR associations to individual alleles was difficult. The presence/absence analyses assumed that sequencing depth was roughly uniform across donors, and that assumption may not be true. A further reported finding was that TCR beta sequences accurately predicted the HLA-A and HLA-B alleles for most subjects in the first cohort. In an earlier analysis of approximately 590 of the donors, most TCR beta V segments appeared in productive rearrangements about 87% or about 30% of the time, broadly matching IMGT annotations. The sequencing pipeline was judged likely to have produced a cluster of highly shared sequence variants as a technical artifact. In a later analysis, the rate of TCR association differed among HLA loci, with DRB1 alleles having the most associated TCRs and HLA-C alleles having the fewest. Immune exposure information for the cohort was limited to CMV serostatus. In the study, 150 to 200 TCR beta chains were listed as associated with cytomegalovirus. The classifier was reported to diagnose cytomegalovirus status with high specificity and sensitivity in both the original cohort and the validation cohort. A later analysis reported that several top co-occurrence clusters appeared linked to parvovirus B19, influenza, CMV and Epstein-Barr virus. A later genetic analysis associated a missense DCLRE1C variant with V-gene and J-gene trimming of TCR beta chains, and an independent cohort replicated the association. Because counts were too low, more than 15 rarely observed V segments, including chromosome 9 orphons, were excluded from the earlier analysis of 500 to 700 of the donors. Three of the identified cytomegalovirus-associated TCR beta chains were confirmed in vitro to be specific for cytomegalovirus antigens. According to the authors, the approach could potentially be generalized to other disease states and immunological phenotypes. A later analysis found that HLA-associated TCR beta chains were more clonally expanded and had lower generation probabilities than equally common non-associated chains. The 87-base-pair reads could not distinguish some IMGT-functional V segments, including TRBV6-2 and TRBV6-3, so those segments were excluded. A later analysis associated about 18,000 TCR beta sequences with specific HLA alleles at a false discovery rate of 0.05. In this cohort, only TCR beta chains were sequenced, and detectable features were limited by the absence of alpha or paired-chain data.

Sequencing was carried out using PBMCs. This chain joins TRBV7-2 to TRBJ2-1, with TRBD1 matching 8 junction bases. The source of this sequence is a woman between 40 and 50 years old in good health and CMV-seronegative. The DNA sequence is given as TGTGCCAGCAGCTTCGGACAGGGTAGGGGTGAGCAGTTCTTC. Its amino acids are CASSFGQGRGEQFF.